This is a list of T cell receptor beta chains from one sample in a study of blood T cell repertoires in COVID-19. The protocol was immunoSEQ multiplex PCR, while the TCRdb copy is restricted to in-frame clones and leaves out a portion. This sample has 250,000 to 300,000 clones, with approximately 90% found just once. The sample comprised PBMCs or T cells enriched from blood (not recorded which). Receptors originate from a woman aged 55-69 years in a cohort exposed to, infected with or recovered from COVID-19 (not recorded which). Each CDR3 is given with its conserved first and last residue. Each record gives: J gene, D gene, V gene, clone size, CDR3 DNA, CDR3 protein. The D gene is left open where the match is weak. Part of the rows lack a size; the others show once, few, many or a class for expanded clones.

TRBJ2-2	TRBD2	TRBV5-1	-	TGCGCCAGCAGCTCGGGACTAGGGTCCGGGGAGCTGTTTTTT	CASSSGLGSGELFF
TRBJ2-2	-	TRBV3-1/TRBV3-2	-	TGTGCCAGCAGCCAGAGACTAGGCACCGGGGAGCTGTTTTTT	CASSQRLGTGELFF
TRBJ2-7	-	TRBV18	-	TGTGCCAGCTCAAGGCAGGGTATCTTCTACGAGCAGTACTTC	CASSRQGIFYEQYF
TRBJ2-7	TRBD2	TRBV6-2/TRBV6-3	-	TGTGCCAGCAGTGCGCAATACGATTCTAGGACTAGCGGGCTTACGGAGCAGTACTTC	CASSAQYDSRTSGLTEQYF
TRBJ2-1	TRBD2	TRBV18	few	TGTGCCAGCTCACCATCCTTAGCGGGCGACTACAATGAGCAGTTCTTC	CASSPSLAGDYNEQFF
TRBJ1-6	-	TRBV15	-	TGTGCCACCAGCAGATCAATCGGCGGCGAGGCCCTCCACTTT	CATSRSIGGEALHF
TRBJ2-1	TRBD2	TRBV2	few	TGTGCCAGCAGTGAAGCGCTTGCGGGAGAGTTAGAGCAGTTCTTC	CASSEALAGELEQFF
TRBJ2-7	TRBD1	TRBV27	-	TGTGCCAGCAGTCCCCGGGACAGGACGACCTACGAGCAGTACTTC	CASSPRDRTTYEQYF
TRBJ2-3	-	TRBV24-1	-	TGTGCCACCAGTACAGGGCTTTTTGTAGATACGCAGTATTTT	CATSTGLFVDTQYF
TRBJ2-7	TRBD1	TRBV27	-	TGTGCCAGCAGTACTCCCGACAGGGGGCTTTACGAGCAGTACTTC	CASSTPDRGLYEQYF
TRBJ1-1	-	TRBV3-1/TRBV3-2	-	TGTGCCAGCAGCCAAGACAGGGATTGGGGCGACACTGAAGCTTTCTTT	CASSQDRDWGDTEAFF
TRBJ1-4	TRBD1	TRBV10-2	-	TGCGCCAGCAGTGAGGCAGGGGGGTACGAAAAACTGTTTTTT	CASSEAGGYEKLFF
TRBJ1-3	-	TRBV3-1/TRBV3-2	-	TGTGCCAGCAGCCCGACTAAAAACACCATATATTTT	CASSPTKNTIYF
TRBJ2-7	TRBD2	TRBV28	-	TGTGCCAGCAGTTTAGGGGGAGTAGCGGGATCCTACGAGCAGTACTTC	CASSLGGVAGSYEQYF
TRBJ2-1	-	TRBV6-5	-	TGTGCCAGCAGCCCGCTGCGAGCGAATGAGCAGTTCTTC	CASSPLRANEQFF
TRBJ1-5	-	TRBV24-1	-	TGTGCCACCAGTGATTTGTATAGCAATCAGCCCCAGCATTTT	CATSDLYSNQPQHF
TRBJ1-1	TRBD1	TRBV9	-	TGTGCCAGCAGCCCAGGGGGGAACACTGAAGCTTTCTTT	CASSPGGNTEAFF
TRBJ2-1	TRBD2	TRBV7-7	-	TGTGCTAGCAGCAGGGGACTAGCGGACTACAATGAGCAGTTCTTC	CASSRGLADYNEQFF
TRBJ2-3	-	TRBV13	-	TGTGCCAGCAGCTTAGCAGAGACAACAACAGATACGCAGTATTTT	CASSLAETTTDTQYF